This TCR beta chain was identified during a study of blood T cell repertoires in COVID-19. As for the study in general: Some COVID-19 samples were acute and others convalescent; all came from the United States, Italy and Spain. The analysed material was cDNA or gDNA that came from T cells, B-cell-depleted T cells, or PBMCs.

Trimming removed 0 bases at V and 6 bases at J, with 13 bases between. Germline V gene lookup returns CDR1 LGHDT and CDR2 YNNKEL (reference sequence). The CDR3 runs to 15 residues. Per the original methods: Researchers report that nucleated cell counts were estimated from reference gene primer amplification. The repertoire was sequenced with immunoSEQ multiplex PCR; TCRdb's copy has only in-frame clones and lacks some. The D gene and trimming were derived from the DNA, and the V and J assignments and clone size from that table. The sample shows around 100,000 clones, roughly 88% of them seen only once.

The V gene is TRBV3-1 (or the pseudogene TRBV3-2), the J gene TRBJ2-3; no definite D call. The sample consisted of peripheral blood. The TCR was taken from a human donor in a cohort sampled during active COVID-19. DNA of the CDR3: TGTGCCAGCAGCCAAGAAGACCCTCTGCGGGATACGCAGTATTTT. Translating it yields CASSQEDPLRDTQYF.